This paragraph reports one T cell receptor beta chain. The entry originates in a study of OX40 agonist ivuxolimab in advanced cancers. Background on the study: At 82.7% male, the cohort had a mean age of 60 years, ranging from roughly 20 to 90.

Germline CDR1 and CDR2: SGDLS and YYNGEE. The CDR3 loop spans 16 amino acids. V was cut by 0 bases and J by 12 bases, with 22 bases left in between. Collection of blood occurred at baseline, at cycle 4 day 1, and at cycle 7 day 1. TCRdb's copy holds only in-frame clones and misses some; the assay was immunoSEQ multiplex PCR. The sample contains tens of thousands of clones, more than 80% of which appear only once. The sequencing used CD4+ or CD8+ T cells sorted from blood, collected in a trial of the OX40 agonist ivuxolimab. The chain joins TRBV9 to TRBJ2-1, with D unclear. The source of this sequence is an adult with an advanced solid tumor such as melanoma, head and neck, liver or kidney cancer. As DNA, the CDR3 is TGTGCCAGCAGCGTAGAAGGCGGCTCTACTTATAAGGGGCAGTTCTTC. Its translation is CASSVEGGSTYKGQFF.